What follows describes a single T cell receptor (beta chain). The data stem from a study of blood T cell repertoires in COVID-19. In the study overall: Researchers got acute and convalescent COVID-19 samples from the United States, Italy and Spain.

Generated by immunoSEQ multiplex PCR, the TCRdb table keeps only in-frame clones and is missing some. The sample carries around 260,000 clones, approximately 86% recorded once. The germline gives CDR1 KGHDR, CDR2 SFDVKD. The CDR3 is made up of 12 amino acids. V gave up 9 bases and J gave up 6 bases; unmatched junction bases: 4. The sequencing input was peripheral blood. V usage is TRBV24-1 and J usage is TRBJ2-1; 7 positions match TRBD2. The receptor comes from a man aged 40-49 years who had recovered from COVID-19. CDR3: CATERDRNEQFF. Written as DNA, the CDR3 is TGTGCCACCGAGCGGGATCGCAATGAGCAGTTCTTC.